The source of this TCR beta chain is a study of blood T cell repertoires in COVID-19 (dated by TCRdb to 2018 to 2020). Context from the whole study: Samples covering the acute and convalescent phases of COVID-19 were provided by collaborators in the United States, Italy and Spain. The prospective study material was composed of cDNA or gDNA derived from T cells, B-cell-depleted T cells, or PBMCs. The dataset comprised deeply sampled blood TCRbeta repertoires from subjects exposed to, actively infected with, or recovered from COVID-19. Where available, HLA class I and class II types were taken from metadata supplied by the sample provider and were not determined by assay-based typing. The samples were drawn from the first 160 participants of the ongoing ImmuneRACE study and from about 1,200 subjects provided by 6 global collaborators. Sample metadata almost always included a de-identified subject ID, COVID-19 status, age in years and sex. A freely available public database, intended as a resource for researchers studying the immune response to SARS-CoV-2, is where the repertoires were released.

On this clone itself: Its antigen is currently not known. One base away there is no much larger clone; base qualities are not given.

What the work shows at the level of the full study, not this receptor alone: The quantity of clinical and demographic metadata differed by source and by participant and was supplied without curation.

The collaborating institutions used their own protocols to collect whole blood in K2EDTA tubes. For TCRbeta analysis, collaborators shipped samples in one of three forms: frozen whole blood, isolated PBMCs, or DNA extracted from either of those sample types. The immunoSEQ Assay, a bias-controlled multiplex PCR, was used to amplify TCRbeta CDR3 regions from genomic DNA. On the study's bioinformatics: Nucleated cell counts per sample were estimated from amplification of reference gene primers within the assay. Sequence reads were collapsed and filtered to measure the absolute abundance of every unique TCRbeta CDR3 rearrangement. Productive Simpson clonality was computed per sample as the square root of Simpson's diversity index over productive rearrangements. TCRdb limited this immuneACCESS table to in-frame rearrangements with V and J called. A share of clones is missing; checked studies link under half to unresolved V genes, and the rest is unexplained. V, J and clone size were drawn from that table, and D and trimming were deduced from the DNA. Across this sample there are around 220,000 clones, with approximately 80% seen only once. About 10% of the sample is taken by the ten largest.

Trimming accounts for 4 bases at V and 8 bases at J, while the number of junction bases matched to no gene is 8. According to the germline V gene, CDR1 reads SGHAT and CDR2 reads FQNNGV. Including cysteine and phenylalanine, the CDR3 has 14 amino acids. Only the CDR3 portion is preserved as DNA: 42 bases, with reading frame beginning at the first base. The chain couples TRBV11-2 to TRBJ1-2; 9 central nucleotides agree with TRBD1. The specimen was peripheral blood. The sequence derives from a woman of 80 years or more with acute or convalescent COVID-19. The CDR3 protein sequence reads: CASSSGQGLRGYTF. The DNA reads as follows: TGTGCCAGCAGCTCGGGACAGGGCTTACGGGGCTACACCTTC.